This paragraph reports one T cell receptor beta chain. Antigen unknown. These data originate in a study of T cell repertoires in cytomegalovirus infection. Study overall: Researchers turned to recently identified HLA-C-restricted CMV epitopes as well as well-studied HLA-B-restricted ones. Through public TCR beta signatures, both CMV infection and matching HLA type were indicated. The study, taken as a whole, reports: Based on cumulative public TCR beta family frequency, carriers of CMV plus the relevant HLA were identified. Dominating the ex vivo response were HLA-C-restricted CMV-specific TCR beta clonotypes.

Trimming stripped 3 bases from V and 12 bases from J, with 15 bases between. CDR3 size: 14 residues. Germline V lookup: CDR1 MNHEY, CDR2 SMNVEV (reference sequence). In TCRdb, the reads were re-called with MiXCR into one record per CDR3 protein. The table records about 900,000 distinct CDR3 sequences, 25% to 40% of them present only once. Sequences were derived from cultured CD8+ T cells from PBMCs, sampled from culture after CMV antigen stimulation. This chain uses TRBV27 with TRBJ1-6; no clear D. The TCR comes from a human donor in good health (CMV status not recorded). Some clones in this sample may be carry-over from other donors' samples. This CDR3 is CASSLPSFGQPLHF. In DNA, the CDR3 is TGTGCCAGCAGTTTGCCTAGCTTCGGCCAACCCCTCCACTTT.